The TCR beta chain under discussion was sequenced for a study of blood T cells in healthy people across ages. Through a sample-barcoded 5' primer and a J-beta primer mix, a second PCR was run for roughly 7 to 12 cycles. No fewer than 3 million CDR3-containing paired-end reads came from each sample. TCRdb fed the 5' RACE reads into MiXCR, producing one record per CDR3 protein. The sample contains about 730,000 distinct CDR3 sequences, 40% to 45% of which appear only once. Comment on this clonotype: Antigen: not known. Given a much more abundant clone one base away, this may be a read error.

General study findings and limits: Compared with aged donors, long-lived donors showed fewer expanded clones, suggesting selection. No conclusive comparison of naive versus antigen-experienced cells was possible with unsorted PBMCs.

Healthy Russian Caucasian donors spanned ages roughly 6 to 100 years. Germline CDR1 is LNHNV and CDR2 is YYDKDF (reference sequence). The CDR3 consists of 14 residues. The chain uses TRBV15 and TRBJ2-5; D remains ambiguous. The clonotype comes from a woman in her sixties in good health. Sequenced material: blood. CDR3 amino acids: CATSRDIRQETRYF. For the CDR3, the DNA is TGTGCCACCAGCAGAGATATCCGTCAAGAGACCCGGTACTTC.